This T cell receptor (beta chain) was documented in a study of T-cell reconstitution after alpha-beta-depleted transplantation in children (dated by TCRdb to between 2015 and 2016). In the study overall: Using TCR repertoire profiling, the study followed T-cell immune reconstitution in a quantitative way in children after TCRalphabeta/CD19-depleted allogeneic hematopoietic cell transplantation.

As to this clonotype: Its antigen specificity is not known. Base quality data are lacking; no much larger clone is found one base away.

Library preparation employed PCR. Sequencer: Illumina HiSeq 2500. TCR libraries were prepared with molecular barcoding, using unique molecular identifiers to normalize TCRbeta repertoire quantification. Clones were called with MiXCR by TCRdb after fastp trimmed the public reads at Q25, and only in-frame beta chains were retained. Records with the same CDR3 protein are collapsed into one entry carrying the most frequent genes and DNA. The sample table holds some 590,000 distinct CDR3 sequences, of which roughly 10% were seen once. Roughly 4% of the sample belongs to the ten largest clones. Per the germline V gene, SNHLY is the CDR1 and FYNNEI is the CDR2. Its CDR3 holds 13 amino acids, cysteine through phenylalanine. Of all the DNA, just the CDR3 is kept, 39 bases in frame from base 1. Cut back by 0 bases and 6 bases, the V and J ends lie 5 bases apart.

The TCR originated in a human donor who donated a stem cell graft to a child with acute myeloid leukemia. Recombination joined TRBV2 with TRBJ2-2; a tentative D call is TRBD2 (5 bases match). Sequenced material: PBMCs from the stem cell graft donor, taken from the stem cell graft. The DNA sequence reads TGTGCCAGCAGTGAAGCCGGGGCCGGGGAGCTGTTTTTT. Its coded protein is CASSEAGAGELFF.